A selection of T cell receptor beta chains follows, all from one sample in a study of Ad26.COV2.S vaccination and SARS-CoV-2 variants. Generated by immunoSEQ multiplex PCR, the TCRdb table keeps only in-frame clones and is missing some. The repertoire holds 400,000 to 450,000 clones, with roughly 87% as singletons. The input for sequencing was peripheral blood, taken in a trial of Ad26.COV2.S vaccine versus placebo. These receptors all stem from a person between 18 and 59 years old who received the Ad26.COV2.S COVID-19 vaccine or a placebo. Each CDR3 is given with its conserved first and last residue. Fields, in order: D gene, clone size, J gene, V gene, CDR3 DNA, CDR3 protein. D genes are given only for firm matches. The size entry is marked missing in some rows and otherwise reads once, few, many or a size class.

D gene: TRBD2
clone size: .
J gene: TRBJ2-3
V gene: TRBV7-3
CDR3 DNA: TGTGCCAGCAGCTTAAGCGGGAGTAGCGGGCACTACACAGATACGCAGTATTTT
CDR3 protein: CASSLSGSSGHYTDTQYF

D gene: .
clone size: .
J gene: TRBJ2-5
V gene: TRBV3-1/TRBV3-2
CDR3 DNA: TGTGCCAGCAGCCAAGATCATGTATTTCAAGGGACCCAGTACTTC
CDR3 protein: CASSQDHVFQGTQYF

D gene: .
clone size: once
J gene: TRBJ1-3
V gene: TRBV7-9
CDR3 DNA: TGTGCCAGCAGCCCCCCGGTCGGACGAAACTCTGGAAACACCATATATTTT
CDR3 protein: CASSPPVGRNSGNTIYF

D gene: .
clone size: .
J gene: TRBJ1-2
V gene: TRBV13
CDR3 DNA: TGTGCGACGAGGGTGGTTTATGGCTACACCTTC
CDR3 protein: CATRVVYGYTF

D gene: TRBD2
clone size: .
J gene: TRBJ2-2
V gene: TRBV6-6
CDR3 DNA: TGTGCCAGCAGTCTAACTGTGGCTAGCGGGAGGACCGGGGAGCTGTTTTTT
CDR3 protein: CASSLTVASGRTGELFF

D gene: TRBD2
clone size: .
J gene: TRBJ2-3
V gene: TRBV27
CDR3 DNA: TGTGCCAGCAGTTGGACTAGTAGCACAGATACGCAGTATTTT
CDR3 protein: CASSWTSSTDTQYF

D gene: TRBD2
clone size: .
J gene: TRBJ2-1
V gene: TRBV5-4
CDR3 DNA: TGTGCCAGCAGCTCGCCTAGCGGGAGGGCCCTCAATGAGCAGTTCTTC
CDR3 protein: CASSSPSGRALNEQFF

D gene: TRBD1
clone size: .
J gene: TRBJ1-2
V gene: TRBV2
CDR3 DNA: TGTGCCAGCAGGTACGACAGGGGGAACTATGGCTACACCTTC
CDR3 protein: CASRYDRGNYGYTF

D gene: .
clone size: .
J gene: TRBJ1-5
V gene: TRBV9
CDR3 DNA: TGTGCCAGCAGCGTAGGTGGGAGCAATCAGCCCCAGCATTTT
CDR3 protein: CASSVGGSNQPQHF

D gene: .
clone size: .
J gene: TRBJ1-4
V gene: TRBV6-6
CDR3 DNA: TGTGCCAGCAGTTACCGAGGGAATGAAAAACTGTTTTTT
CDR3 protein: CASSYRGNEKLFF

D gene: .
clone size: .
J gene: TRBJ2-1
V gene: TRBV7-2
CDR3 DNA: TGTGCCAGCAGCTTAGTAGTATTCTATGAGCAGTTCTTC
CDR3 protein: CASSLVVFYEQFF

D gene: .
clone size: .
J gene: TRBJ1-6
V gene: TRBV6-5
CDR3 DNA: TGTGCCAGCCTCACCCGTTTGAATTCACCCCTCCACTTT
CDR3 protein: CASLTRLNSPLHF

D gene: .
clone size: .
J gene: TRBJ2-1
V gene: TRBV30
CDR3 DNA: TGTGCCTGGAGTGGGGGGCAGGGGAATGAGCAGTTCTTC
CDR3 protein: CAWSGGQGNEQFF

D gene: .
clone size: .
J gene: TRBJ2-5
V gene: TRBV5-6
CDR3 DNA: TGTGCCAGCAGCTTGGAGGCAGGGTGGGCTTCTGAGACCCAGTACTTC
CDR3 protein: CASSLEAGWASETQYF

D gene: TRBD1
clone size: .
J gene: TRBJ1-6
V gene: TRBV27
CDR3 DNA: TGTGCCAGCAGTCCGGGACAGACCAATTCACCCCTCCACTTT
CDR3 protein: CASSPGQTNSPLHF

D gene: .
clone size: .
J gene: TRBJ2-2
V gene: TRBV7-9
CDR3 DNA: TGTGCCAGCAGCTTCGGCACCGGGGAGCTGTTTTTT
CDR3 protein: CASSFGTGELFF